Below are 11 T cell receptor beta chains sequenced from a single sample in a study of T cells after yellow fever vaccination. Each CDR3 protein is one row after TCRdb ran MiXCR on the 5' RACE reads. The sample carries 300,000 to 400,000 distinct CDR3 sequences, 8.5% to 9% recorded once. Material: PBMCs, obtained on the day of the first yellow fever vaccination. The receptors come from a man aged 18 to 30 who received the YFV17D yellow fever vaccine.

The chain combines TRBV7-9 with TRBJ2-1; D tentatively reads TRBD1 or TRBD2 (6 bases each). The ends were cut back, 4 bases at V and 4 bases at J, with 17 bases in the middle. The CDR3 contains 16 residues. Germline V gene lookup returns CDR1 SEHNR and CDR2 FQNEAQ (reference sequence). CDR3 sequence (DNA): TGTGCCAGCAGCTCGCCTGGGGGGCCGTGGTACAATGAGCAGTTCTTC. Protein product: CASSSPGGPWYNEQFF.

V usage is TRBV6-1 and J usage is TRBJ1-4; the D is unclear. V gave up 7 bases and J gave up 3 bases, with 12 bases separating them. The germline V gene encodes CDR1 MNHNS and CDR2 SASEGT. The CDR3 totals 14 residues. The CDR3 DNA follows: TGTGCCAGCACCTTTCAGTCAGCTAATGAAAAACTGTTTTTT. Translated: CASTFQSANEKLFF.

This clonotype showed up just a few times. The chain uses TRBV3-1 and TRBJ2-3; D is unresolved. Per germline, CDR1 LGHDT and CDR2 YNNKEL (reference sequence). The CDR3 has 15 amino acids. V was pared by 0 bases and J by 2 bases, with 9 bases between. The CDR3 bases are TGTGCCAGCAGCCAAGATCCCGGGTCCACAGATACGCAGTATTTT. It is translated as CASSQDPGSTDTQYF.

This chain links TRBV7-3 with TRBJ1-1, with D possibly matching TRBD1 (6 bases). CDR1 SGHTA and CDR2 FQGTGA come from the germline V gene. This CDR3 has 14 amino acids. V dropped 5 bases and J dropped 4 bases, with 14 bases sitting between them. In DNA form, the CDR3 reads TGTGCCAGCAGCGACACAGGGTTTGCCACTGAAGCTTTCTTT. Its translation: CASSDTGFATEAFF.

This clonotype was picked up many times. The chain has TRBV4-2 and TRBJ2-3; no definite D call. The CDR3 covers 13 residues. Trimming cost V 3 bases and J 2 bases, with 6 bases left between them. The V gene's germline CDR1 is LGHNA and CDR2 YNFKEQ. The CDR3 DNA is TGTGCCAGCAGCCAGTTAGCCACAGATACGCAGTATTTT. Amino acids: CASSQLATDTQYF.

This clonotype was detected only a few times. The rearrangement uses TRBV4-1 and TRBJ1-1; 8 nucleotides line up with TRBD1. Germline V gives CDR1 MGHRA, CDR2 YSYEKL. The CDR3 has 16 amino acids. Trimming took 1 base from V and 8 from J; bases not matched to a gene: 12. CDR3 amino acids: CASSQGFPQGAVEAFF. The CDR3 coding sequence is TGCGCCAGCAGCCAAGGGTTCCCGCAGGGGGCGGTCGAAGCTTTCTTT.

A few counts support this clonotype. The rearrangement uses TRBV6-1 and TRBJ1-1, with 8 bases lining up with TRBD1. The CDR3 contains 18 residues. V shed 6 bases and J 1 base; nucleotides not matched to a gene: 16. Germline lookup yields CDR1 MNHNS and CDR2 SASEGT. The CDR3 region is CASRPRGPWTGRNTEAFF. In DNA form, the CDR3 reads TGTGCCAGCAGACCGCGAGGACCCTGGACAGGGAGGAACACTGAAGCTTTCTTT.

This rearrangement joins TRBV6-5 to TRBJ2-3; D is unresolved. Trimming stripped 2 bases from V and 0 bases from J, with 9 bases between. CDR1 is MNHEY, CDR2 SVGAGI, per germline. The CDR3 extends over 15 amino acids. The CDR3: CASSYGDISTDTQYF. Here the CDR3 DNA reads TGTGCCAGCAGTTACGGGGATATCAGCACAGATACGCAGTATTTT.

This clonotype was detected a few times. V is TRBV6-5 and J is TRBJ2-3; a possible D gene is TRBD2 (6 bases). This CDR3 spans 17 amino acids. Trimming shortened V by 3 bases and J by 4 bases, and 20 bases separated the two germline ends. The germline V gene has CDR1 MNHEY and CDR2 SVGAGI. In nucleotides, the CDR3 is TGTGCCAGCAGTTATACTTTTCGGGGACTCGGGGCAGATACGCAGTATTTT. Translated: CASSYTFRGLGADTQYF.

This clonotype was observed once. The V gene is TRBV10-3, the J gene TRBJ1-5, with 9 bases fitting TRBD1. This CDR3 region has 19 residues. The germline CDR1 and CDR2 sequences are ENHRY and SYGVKD. V lost 4 bases and J lost 0; bases outside the gene matches: 13. The CDR3 here is CAISGEGTGHPYSNQPQHF. CDR3 nucleotide sequence: TGTGCCATCAGTGGGGAGGGGACAGGGCACCCTTATAGCAATCAGCCCCAGCATTTT.

The sample holds a few counts of this clonotype. This rearrangement joins TRBV29-1 to TRBJ2-2; D is unclear. There are 13 residues in the CDR3. With 6 bases removed from V and 0 bases from J, the gap between germline ends came to 8 bases. From germline, CDR1 is SQVTM and CDR2 ANQGSEA. The CDR3 protein is CSVELPNTGELFF. The CDR3 DNA is TGCAGCGTGGAACTTCCGAACACCGGGGAGCTGTTTTTT.